A single count supports the clone carrying this TCR beta chain. This specimen belongs to a study of blood T cell repertoires in COVID-19. Study in general: Sites in the United States, Italy and Spain provided acute and convalescent COVID-19 samples. T cells, B-cell-depleted T cells, or PBMCs provided the cDNA or gDNA that served as material.

All enrollees were roughly 18 to 100 years old and from about two dozen US areas. Participants' reported clinical history set cohort assignment. The data were produced by immunoSEQ multiplex PCR, yet TCRdb's version contains in-frame clones alone and is incomplete. The table includes about 210,000 clones, 80% to 90% detected once. The ends were cut back, 3 bases at V and 4 bases at J, with 8 bases in the middle. The CDR3 sequence is 13 residues long. Germline CDR1 SGHAT, CDR2 FQNNGV. Material for sequencing was PBMCs or T cells enriched from blood (not recorded which). This chain links TRBV11-2 with TRBJ2-3; D is uncertain. The receptor was derived from a young man with acute COVID-19. The CDR3 loop reads CASSFLISDTQYF. CDR3 sequence (DNA): TGTGCCAGCAGCTTTTTAATCTCAGATACGCAGTATTTT.